Below, one TCR beta chain is given with its context. The data originate from a study of cytomegalovirus exposure and HLA in healthy donors. CDR3 size: 19 residues. The germline CDR1 and CDR2 sequences are MGHRA and YSYEKL. With V trimmed by 5 bases and J by 0 bases, 15 bases remained unmatched. PCR amplification relied on 60 Vbeta primers (plus 13 Jbeta primers). The data were produced by immunoSEQ multiplex PCR, yet TCRdb's version contains in-frame clones alone and is incomplete. The sample includes around 200,000 clones, roughly 85% seen only once; the top ten take 4% to 4.5%. The chain has TRBV4-1 and TRBJ2-1, with TRBD1 matching over 8 bases. Sequenced input: PBMCs. The receptor was isolated from a woman aged 25-40 years in good health and CMV-seropositive. CDR3 in DNA: TGCGCCAGCAGCGGTCGCGTAGGGACAGGTACAGACTCCTACAATGAGCAGTTCTTC. This translates into CASSGRVGTGTDSYNEQFF.